This entry lists 15 T cell receptor beta chains sequenced from one sample in a study of shared clonotypes between healthy human individuals. The repertoire was sequenced with immunoSEQ multiplex PCR; TCRdb's copy has only in-frame clones and lacks some. The sample has roughly 1,100,000 clones; approximately 70% are singletons. Sequencing was performed on memory CD4+ T cells sorted from blood. The sample's subset: CD45RA-negative fraction. Receptors were obtained from a man aged 18-30 years in good health.

This clone turned up a few times. The rearrangement joins TRBV2 to TRBJ1-1; TRBD1 aligns across 9 bases. CDR1 and CDR2 (germline): SNHLY, FYNNEI. The CDR3 contains 13 residues. V was pared by 6 bases and J by 8 bases, with 7 bases of the junction left unmatched. This CDR3 is CASRGAGTGEAFF. For the CDR3, the DNA is TGTGCCAGCAGGGGGGCCGGGACAGGGGAAGCTTTCTTT.

V gene TRBV5-1 combines with J gene TRBJ1-6; D unresolved. Trimming shortened V by 0 bases and J by 3 bases, and 7 bases separated the two germline ends. Germline CDR1 reads SGHRS; CDR2 reads YFSETQ. This CDR3 comprises 15 residues. CDR3 amino acids: CASSLEQNYNSPLHF. The CDR3 region has the DNA TGCGCCAGCAGCTTGGAGCAGAACTATAATTCACCCCTCCACTTT.

This clone was counted a few times. This chain connects TRBV2 to TRBJ1-6; 7 bases align to TRBD1. CDR3 length: 14 amino acids. The ends lost 8 bases at V and 6 bases at J; junction bases unmatched: 7. Germline V lookup: CDR1 SNHLY, CDR2 FYNNEI. This CDR3 is CASFLGQANSPLHF. The CDR3, as DNA: TGTGCCAGCTTTTTAGGACAGGCTAATTCACCCCTCCACTTT.

V is TRBV2 and J is TRBJ1-5; a possible D gene is TRBD1 (6 bases). CDR1 is SNHLY, CDR2 FYNNEI, per germline. CDR3 size: 15 residues. V lost 3 bases, J lost 3 bases, and 12 bases lay in between. Here the CDR3 reads CASSDRTAPNQPQHF. The CDR3 DNA reads as TGTGCCAGCAGTGATCGGACAGCTCCCAATCAGCCCCAGCATTTT.

This clone turned up a few times. V and J are TRBV11-3 and TRBJ2-5; tentative D call: TRBD1 (5 bases). V was clipped by 5 bases and J by 1 base, with 8 bases between them. The CDR3 covers 13 residues. Germline V gene data show CDR1 as SGHNT and CDR2 as YENEEA. In DNA form, the CDR3 reads TGTGCCAGCAGCAAAGGGGTCCAAGAGACCCAGTACTTC. This gives the protein CASSKGVQETQYF.

The chain joins TRBV7-2 to TRBJ1-6, with 7 positions matching TRBD1. This CDR3 is 13 amino acids long. The J segment lost 14 bases and the V segment lost 5 bases, leaving 9 bases of the junction unmatched. The V gene's germline CDR1 is SGHTA and CDR2 FQGNSA. Here the CDR3 reads CASSIGPDRTLHF. The CDR3 DNA reads TGTGCCAGCAGCATCGGACCGGACAGGACCCTCCACTTT.

This clone was seen once. This same CDR3 is encoded by further DNA sequences in the sample. The chain uses TRBV5-1 and TRBJ2-1, with 7 bases matching TRBD2. Germline assignment: CDR1 SGHRS and CDR2 YFSETQ. J lost 0 bases, V lost 4 bases, and 4 bases had no gene match. CDR3 length: 15 residues. In DNA, the CDR3 is TGCGCCAGCAGCGGCGGGGGTTCCTCCTACAATGAGCAGTTCTTC. As protein: CASSGGGSSYNEQFF.

The rearrangement uses TRBV7-9 and TRBJ2-1; 7 bases agree with TRBD2. CDR1 and CDR2 (germline): SEHNR, FQNEAQ (reference sequence). With 11 bases clipped from V and 4 bases from J, the junction kept 14 bases outside the gene matches. This CDR3 has 15 residues. The CDR3 DNA is TGTGCCGGCAACCCCGGCGGGGGAAGTTACAATGAGCAGTTCTTC. It specifies CAGNPGGGSYNEQFF. The entire variable domain, with the rest obtained from reference TRBV7-9 and TRBJ2-1, is as follows: DTGVSQNPRHKITKRGQNVTFRCDPISEHNRLYWYRQTLGQGPEFLTYFQNEAQLEKSRLLSDRFSAERPKGSFSTLEIQRTEQGDSAMYLCAGNPGGGSYNEQFFGPGTRLTVL.

The V gene is TRBV2, the J gene TRBJ1-1, with D maybe TRBD1 (5 bases). V was clipped by 0 bases and J by 11 bases, with 10 bases between them. The CDR3 loop spans 12 amino acids. CDR1 is SNHLY, CDR2 FYNNEI, per germline. The CDR3 sequence: CASSEAVGEAFF. The CDR3, as DNA: TGTGCCAGCAGTGAAGCGGTAGGGGAGGCTTTCTTT.

This clone has at least ten counts. The chain carries TRBV29-1 and TRBJ2-1; D gene unclear. The CDR3 length is 12 residues. Germline V lookup: CDR1 SQVTM, CDR2 ANQGSEA. Trimming pared 4 bases from V and 2 bases from J, leaving 6 bases between. As DNA, the CDR3 is TGCAGCGTTGGCAAAGCCTACAATGAGCAGTTCTTC. Translated: CSVGKAYNEQFF.

The rearrangement uses TRBV6-4 and TRBJ1-1, with D perhaps matching TRBD1 (6 bases). Germline CDR1 and CDR2: MRHNA and SNTAGT. The CDR3 consists of 16 residues. V lost 2 bases to trimming and J lost 5 bases, with 18 bases between them. The CDR3 nucleotides read TGTGCCAGCAGTGACGAGGGGGGCGATATTTGGACTGAAGCTTTCTTT. Translating it yields CASSDEGGDIWTEAFF.

This chain uses TRBV7-3 with TRBJ2-1, with 7 nucleotides matching TRBD1. CDR3 length: 13 amino acids. CDR1 is SGHTA, CDR2 FQGTGA, per germline. The V and J ends lost 4 bases and 4 bases, in that order; junction bases with no gene match: 1. CDR3 loop: CASSSGQYNEQFF. In nucleotides, the CDR3 is TGTGCCAGCAGCTCGGGACAGTACAATGAGCAGTTCTTC.

This clone was counted only a few times. Other nucleotide sequences in the sample specify the same CDR3. The chain is built from TRBV11-2 and TRBJ2-7; 14 nucleotides align to TRBD2. The germline V gene encodes CDR1 SGHAT and CDR2 FQNNGV. The length of the CDR3 is 15 residues. Trimming removed 5 bases from V and 3 bases from J; junction bases left unmatched: 3. In DNA form, the CDR3 reads TGTGCCAGCAGCCTGGGGACTAGCGGGAGCTACGAGCAGTACTTC. Its protein is CASSLGTSGSYEQYF.

The rearrangement uses TRBV29-1 and TRBJ2-4; 8 positions agree with TRBD1. Trimming took 1 base from V and 2 from J; bases not matched to a gene: 4. CDR3 length: 15 residues. Germline V CDR1 and CDR2: SQVTM, ANQGSEA. CDR3 nucleotides: TGCAGCGTTGAAGGTGGACAGGGCACCAAAAACATTCAGTACTTC. Encoded protein: CSVEGGQGTKNIQYF.

This clone was detected only a few times. The chain combines TRBV5-1 with TRBJ1-1; TRBD1 might be the D (6 bases). The CDR3 spans 14 residues. From germline, CDR1 is SGHRS and CDR2 YFSETQ. V gave up 5 bases and J gave up 1 base, with 12 bases separating them. The DNA for the CDR3 is TGCGCCAGCAGTGTGGGGGCGGGGAACACTGAAGCTTTCTTT. It yields the protein CASSVGAGNTEAFF.